The source of this T cell receptor (beta chain) is a study of cytomegalovirus exposure and HLA in healthy donors. 60 Vbeta and 13 Jbeta primers were used in PCR. Sequencing used immunoSEQ multiplex PCR; TCRdb keeps in-frame clones, though not all of them. This table has some 170,000 clones, 80% to 90% appearing once. V lost 3 bases, J lost 5 bases, and 5 bases stayed unmatched. Germline V gene sequence: CDR1 SGHTA, CDR2 FQGNSA. CDR3 length: 14 residues. What was sequenced was PBMCs. The clonotype originates from a man in his fifties or sixties in good health and CMV-seropositive. The rearrangement links TRBV7-2 to TRBJ2-7; 9 bases fit TRBD2. CDR3 sequence reads: CASSFSGSFDEQYF. CDR3 coding DNA: TGTGCCAGCAGCTTTAGCGGGAGTTTCGACGAGCAGTACTTC.